Each of the 9 T cell receptor beta chains below was sequenced from the same sample in a study of T cells in Graves' hyperthyroidism and ophthalmopathy. Amplification of TCR beta CDR3 regions used RNA as the template. The HTBI primer set was used in a first-round RT-PCR of the TCR CDR3. TCRdb ran MiXCR on the multiplex PCR reads and lists one entry per CDR3 protein. Of 550,000 to 600,000 distinct CDR3 sequences listed, about a sixth were seen once; the top ten hold 18%. The material sequenced was blood. These receptor sequences come from a woman under 30 with Graves' hyperthyroidism.

This clonotype appeared many times. The chain uses TRBV7-8 and TRBJ2-1; possibly TRBD2 for D (7 bases). In germline, CDR1 is SGHVS, CDR2 FQNEAQ. V was cut by 5 bases and J by 4 bases, with 21 bases left in between. The CDR3 has 17 amino acids. DNA of the CDR3: TGTGCCAGCAGCGGGGGGCCGAGGGGGAGGGATTACAATGAGCAGTTCTTC. This gives the protein CASSGGPRGRDYNEQFF.

This clonotype was observed a handful of times. V is TRBV18 and J is TRBJ1-4; D remains unclear. The germline V gene encodes CDR1 KGHSH and CDR2 LQKENI. Trimming took off 5 bases at V and 0 bases at J, with 13 bases between the two ends. The CDR3 contains 16 residues. This chain's CDR3 is CASSLKSRPTNEKLFF. As DNA, the CDR3 is TGTGCCAGCTCATTAAAGTCGCGGCCAACTAATGAAAAACTGTTTTTT.

The chain links TRBV12-3 or TRBV12-4 to TRBJ1-3; tentative D call: TRBD1 (6 bases). Trimming shortened V by 6 bases and J by 3 bases, and 9 bases separated the two germline ends. The CDR3 extends over 13 amino acids. The CDR3 coding sequence is TGTGCCAGCAGACCGGACAGTGGAAACACCATATATTTT. It encodes CASRPDSGNTIYF.

This clonotype was seen at least ten times. CDR3 sequence: CASSLVIAGVYEQYF. The CDR3 nucleotides read TGTGCCAGCAGTTTAGTGATAGCGGGAGTCTACGAGCAGTACTTC. The chain combines TRBV12-3 or TRBV12-4 with TRBJ2-7; 9 bases agree with TRBD2. With V trimmed by 1 base and J by 3 bases, 4 bases remained unmatched. The CDR3 is made up of 15 amino acids.

This clonotype was observed a handful of times. CDR3 in amino acids: CSVGNYWRGQTTTYGYTF. In DNA form, the CDR3 reads TGCAGCGTTGGTAATTACTGGAGGGGACAGACGACCACGTATGGCTACACCTTC. The rearrangement joins TRBV29-1 to TRBJ1-2; 7 nucleotides match TRBD1. The CDR3 covers 18 residues. Trimming at V came to 4 bases and at J to 5 bases, leaving 22 bases not matched to a gene. Germline lookup yields CDR1 SQVTM and CDR2 ANQGSEA.

The table lists this clonotype with many counts. The gene calls are TRBV7-2 and TRBJ1-1; D is undetermined. Germline V lookup: CDR1 SGHTA, CDR2 FQGNSA. The length of the CDR3 is 15 residues. V was trimmed by 1 base and J by 6 bases, leaving 15 bases between them. As DNA, the CDR3 is TGTGCCAGCAGCTTAGGTTTTCTCGTCAGCTCTGAAGCTTTCTTT. This translates into CASSLGFLVSSEAFF.

This clonotype appeared many times. The CDR3 spells CASSPVGAPRTSPLHF. The CDR3 DNA follows: TGTGCCAGCAGCCCCGTGGGGGCGCCCCGGACTTCACCCCTCCACTTT. The gene calls are TRBV12-3 or TRBV12-4 and TRBJ1-6, with TRBD1 as a possible D gene (6 bases). The germline V and J ends were trimmed by 6 bases and 9 bases, with 21 bases remaining between them. This CDR3 has 16 amino acids.

On this clonotype itself: This sequence may be a read error, since a much larger clone differs from it by one base. V and J are TRBV5-6 and TRBJ2-3; no firm D call. Per the germline V gene, CDR1 is SGHDT and CDR2 is YYEEEE. The CDR3 spans 12 residues. V lost 0 bases and J lost 10, with 9 bases in between. CDR3 DNA: TGTGCCAGCAGCTTGGATCGTGGTGCGCAGTATTTT. It specifies CASSLDRGAQYF.

V gene TRBV24-1 combines with J gene TRBJ2-2, with D perhaps matching TRBD2 (5 bases). Germline V gene sequence: CDR1 KGHDR, CDR2 SFDVKD. V was trimmed by 2 bases and J by 8 bases, leaving 8 bases between them. CDR3 length: 13 amino acids. CDR3 nucleotide sequence: TGTGCCACCAGTGATTCGGGGTCGGGGGAGCTGTTTTTT. It encodes CATSDSGSGELFF.